This TCR beta chain is drawn from a study of shared clonotypes between healthy human individuals (dated by TCRdb to 2020 to 2022). The study in broad terms: The cohort included three men and a couple of women between 18 and 49 years of age. Each donor's leukapheresis produced roughly between roughly 0.85 and 9.5 billion PBMCs. Libraries were prepared and TCR repertoires were sequenced by different laboratories using diverse techniques, in order to increase sequencing depth and limit assay-specific biases. Blood TCR repertoires of about five healthy adults were deeply sequenced to estimate repertoire size and the extent of clonotype sharing between individuals. For each donor, three plates each were used for CD4 naive and CD4 memory, two plates were used for CD8 naive, and one plate was used for CD8 memory. Results and caveats for the whole study, not just this receptor: Larger estimated clonotype richness was generally found for naive subsets than for memory subsets. Rarefaction of sorted-subset datasets indicated incomplete sequencing despite the large sequencing depth. Higher generation probabilities were observed for clonotypes shared by all four sorted-subset donors than for non-shared clonotypes. The small number of donors limited the genetic and exposure-history diversity represented. Pairwise subsampling indicated that sequencing depth was expected to affect the degree of clonotype sharing among donors. Across four donors, around 5% of naive CD4, more than 3% of naive CD8, roughly 2.2% of memory CD4, and under 0.45% of memory CD8 clonotypes were shared. Sampling was restricted to blood, and TCR repertoires in tissue are likely to differ from TCR repertoires in blood.

This clone was seen at least ten times. No antigen is known for it. The input lacks base qualities; no much larger clone sits a single base away. Other DNA sequences in this sample translate to the same CDR3. TCR CDR3 regions were amplified from genomic DNA by multiplex PCR using the deep immunoSEQ assay. For each cell subset, the extracted genomic DNA was distributed evenly across all wells of several immunoSEQ 96-well plates, and each plate served as one replicate. For sorted subsets, each replicate PCR was loaded with roughly 0.2 ug genomic DNA, equivalent to 25,000 to 35,000 T cell genomes. Purified libraries were measured with a Qubit 3.0 fluorometer, size-checked on a Bioanalyzer 2100, and measured again with the KAPA Library Quantification kit. Each immunoSEQ 96-well plate was sequenced on its own single-read 150-cycle Illumina NextSeq 550 flow cell. The published analysis was carried out like this. The immunoSEQ output contained only junctional sequences without quality scores, so filtering could not match that applied to full-length reads. To assign V/J genes and CDR3, sequences were annotated using PyIR, a Python wrapper for IgBLAST v1.9, with IMGT germline references. Reads with weak V/J assignments (E-value above 1e-6), missing CDR3, stop codons, out-of-frame junctions, or ambiguous translated residues were removed. V3J clonotypes were defined by identical inferred V gene, J gene, and CDR3 amino acid sequence. To compute the percentage overlap between repertoires, the number of shared unique clonotypes was divided by the size of the smaller repertoire. Repertoire richness was assessed with RTK rarefaction, the Chao1 estimator, and Recon v2.1 estimates of unobserved clonotypes. Generation probabilities were computed with OLGA for all TCRbeta clonotypes obtained by the gDNA method from several donors. TCRdb obtained this table from immuneACCESS and retained in-frame rearrangements with V and J assigned. These tables miss some clones; where compared with another copy, unresolved V genes account for less than half of the shortfall, and the remainder is unexplained. V and J calls and clone size come straight from that table; D and trimming were deduced from the DNA. This sample is represented by about 1 million clones; around four fifths of them were singletons. The leading ten clones occupy around 1.5% of the sample.

The CDR1 and CDR2 encoded by the germline V gene are MDHEN and SYDVKM. Taken from cysteine to phenylalanine, the CDR3 has 17 residues. The entry retains the CDR3 DNA only, 51 bases that are in frame from base 1. V sheds 6 bases and J sheds 3 bases, leaving 21 bases between their ends. Donors were healthy HIV-negative adults with no recently reported acute infections or vaccinations. All donors were Caucasian adults living in Nashville, Tennessee, USA. CD4+ T cells were enriched by magnetic negative selection; naive cells were then positively selected on CD45RA, and the negative fraction formed the memory subset. Blood was collected by leukapheresis, and PBMCs were isolated by Ficoll-Histopaque density gradient centrifugation and then cryopreserved in liquid nitrogen vapor phase. Analytical flow cytometry was used to check the purity and quantity of each magnetically sorted T cell population. Genomic DNA was isolated from each sorted fraction and quantified by UV absorbance on a Nanodrop 2000c.

The sample comprised memory CD4+ T cells sorted from blood. The meaning of the sample's cell subset or site label: CD45RA-negative fraction. The clonotype was recovered from a man between 18 and 29 years old in good health. This receptor chain uses TRBV28 and TRBJ2-1; TRBD2 is a weak D gene call, 6 bases matching. The DNA sequence is TGTGCCAGCAGGCCCTCCCTAGGCGGGGCTATCTACAATGAGCAGTTCTTC. This gives the protein CASRPSLGGAIYNEQFF. Full variable domain (CDR3 extended with the reference TRBV28 and TRBJ2-1 proteins): DVKVTQSSRYLVKRTGEKVFLECVQDMDHENMFWYRQDPGLGLRLIYFSYDVKMKEKGDIPEGYSVSREKKERFSLILESASTNQTSMYLCASRPSLGGAIYNEQFFGPGTRLTVL.